This TCR beta chain stems from a study of shared clonotypes between healthy human individuals. Concerning this clone: The antigen remains undetermined.

As handled by the study authors: Junction-only sequences produced by ImmunoSEQ had no quality scores, so filtering differed. Generated by immunoSEQ multiplex PCR, the TCRdb table keeps only in-frame clones and is missing some. That table furnishes V, J and clone size, whereas the DNA furnished D and trimming. In the table there are 950,000 to 1,300,000 clones, approximately 72% of which are singletons. V shed 4 bases, J shed 8 bases, and the junction held 8 bases outside the gene matches. The CDR3 runs 14 residues. In germline, CDR1 is LNHDA, CDR2 SQIVND (reference sequence). Study-level results: Rarefaction showed that sequencing of sorted subsets was incomplete (despite large depth).

The donor cohort consisted entirely of Caucasian adults residing in Nashville, Tennessee. V is TRBV19 and J is TRBJ2-1, with TRBD1 identical over 7 bases. Sequenced sample: memory CD4+ T cells sorted from blood. Subset given: CD45RA-negative fraction. The TCR comes from a man between 18 and 29 years old in good health. CDR3 in amino acids: CASSTRQGSYEQFF. The CDR3 DNA reads as TGTGCCAGTAGTACGAGACAGGGTTCGTATGAGCAGTTCTTC.